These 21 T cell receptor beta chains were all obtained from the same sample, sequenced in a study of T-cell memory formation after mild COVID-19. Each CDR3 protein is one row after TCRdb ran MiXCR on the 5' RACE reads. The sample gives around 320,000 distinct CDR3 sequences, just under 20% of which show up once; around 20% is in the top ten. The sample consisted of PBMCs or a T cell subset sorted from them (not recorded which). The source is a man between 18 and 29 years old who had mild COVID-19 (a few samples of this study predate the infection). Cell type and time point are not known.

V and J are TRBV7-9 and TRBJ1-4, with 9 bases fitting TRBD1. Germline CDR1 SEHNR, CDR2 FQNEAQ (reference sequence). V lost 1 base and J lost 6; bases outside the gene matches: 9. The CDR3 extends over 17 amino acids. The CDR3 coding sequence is TGTGCCAGCAGCTTAGGGTGGACCTGGACAGGGGATGAAAAACTGTTTTTT. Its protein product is CASSLGWTWTGDEKLFF. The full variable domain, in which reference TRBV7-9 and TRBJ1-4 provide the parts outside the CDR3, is DTGVSQNPRHKITKRGQNVTFRCDPISEHNRLYWYRQTLGQGPEFLTYFQNEAQLEKSRLLSDRFSAERPKGSFSTLEIQRTEQGDSAMYLCASSLGWTWTGDEKLFFGSGTQLSVL.

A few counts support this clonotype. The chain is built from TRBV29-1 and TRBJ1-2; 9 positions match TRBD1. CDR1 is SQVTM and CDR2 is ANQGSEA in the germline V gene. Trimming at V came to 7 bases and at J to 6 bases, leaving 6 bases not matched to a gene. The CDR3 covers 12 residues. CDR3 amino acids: CSARDRENGYTF. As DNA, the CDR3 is TGCAGCGCCAGGGACAGGGAAAATGGCTACACCTTC.

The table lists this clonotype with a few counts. The CDR3 bases are TGTGCCAGCAGTTTTAACATCGGGGGCTACGAAGACATTCAGTACTTC. Its protein is CASSFNIGGYEDIQYF. This chain links TRBV5-5 with TRBJ2-4, with D perhaps matching TRBD1 or TRBD2 (6 bases each). Between the trimmed V and J ends, which lost 5 bases and 8 bases, there was a span of 23 bases. CDR1 is SGHKS and CDR2 is YYEKEE in the germline V gene (reference sequence). CDR3 length equals 16 residues.

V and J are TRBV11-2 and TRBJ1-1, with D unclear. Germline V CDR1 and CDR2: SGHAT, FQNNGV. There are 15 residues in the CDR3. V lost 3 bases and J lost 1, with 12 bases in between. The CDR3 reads CASSFSAGPNTEAFF. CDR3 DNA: TGTGCCAGCAGCTTTTCGGCAGGACCGAACACTGAAGCTTTCTTT.

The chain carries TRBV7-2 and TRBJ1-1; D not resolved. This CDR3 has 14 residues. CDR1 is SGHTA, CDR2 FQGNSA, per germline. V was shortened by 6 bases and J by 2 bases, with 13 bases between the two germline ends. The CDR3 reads CASSTLGGNTEAFF. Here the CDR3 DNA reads TGTGCCAGCAGTACCCTAGGCGGAAACACTGAAGCTTTCTTT. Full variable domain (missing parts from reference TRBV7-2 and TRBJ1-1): GAGVSQSPSNKVTEKGKDVELRCDPISGHTALYWYRQSLGQGLEFLIYFQGNSAPDKSGLPSDRFSAERTGGSVSTLTIQRTQQEDSAVYLCASSTLGGNTEAFFGQGTRLTVV.

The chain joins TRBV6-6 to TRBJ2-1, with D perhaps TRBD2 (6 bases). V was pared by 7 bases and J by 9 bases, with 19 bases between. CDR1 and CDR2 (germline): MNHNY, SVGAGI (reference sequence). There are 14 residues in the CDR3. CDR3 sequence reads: CASNPGLPAGEQFF. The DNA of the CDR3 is TGTGCCAGCAACCCGGGACTCCCGGCGGGTGAGCAGTTCTTC.

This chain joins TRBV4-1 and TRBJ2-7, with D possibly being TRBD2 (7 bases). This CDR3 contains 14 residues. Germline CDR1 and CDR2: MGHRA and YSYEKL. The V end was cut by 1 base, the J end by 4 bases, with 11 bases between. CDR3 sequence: CASSQGGGGYEQYV. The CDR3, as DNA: TGCGCCAGCAGCCAAGGAGGGGGAGGGTACGAGCAGTACGTC.

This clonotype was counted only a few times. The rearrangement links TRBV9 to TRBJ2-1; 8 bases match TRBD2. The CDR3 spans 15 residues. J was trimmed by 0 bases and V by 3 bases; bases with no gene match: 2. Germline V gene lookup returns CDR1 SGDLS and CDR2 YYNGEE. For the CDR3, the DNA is TGTGCCAGCAGCGGGGGGACTAGCTCCTACAATGAGCAGTTCTTC. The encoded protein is CASSGGTSSYNEQFF. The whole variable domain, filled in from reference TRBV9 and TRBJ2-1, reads DSGVTQTPKHLITATGQRVTLRCSPRSGDLSVYWYQQSLDQGLQFLIQYYNGEERAKGNILERFSAQQFPDLHSELNLSSLELGDSALYFCASSGGTSSYNEQFFGPGTRLTVL.

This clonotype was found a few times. CDR3 loop: CASSFRSTEAFF. In nucleotides, the CDR3 is TGTGCCAGCAGCTTCCGGAGCACTGAAGCTTTCTTT. The V call is TRBV5-5, the J call TRBJ1-1, with D hard to call. Germline V gene sequence: CDR1 SGHKS, CDR2 YYEKEE (reference sequence). Deletions cut 2 bases from V and 4 bases from J, with 6 bases between. The CDR3 has 12 amino acids.

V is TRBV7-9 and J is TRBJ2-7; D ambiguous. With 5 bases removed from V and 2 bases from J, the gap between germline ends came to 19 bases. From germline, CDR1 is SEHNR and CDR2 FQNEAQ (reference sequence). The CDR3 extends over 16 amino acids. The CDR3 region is CASSPLDGSPTYEQYF. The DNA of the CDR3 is TGTGCCAGCAGCCCCCTAGACGGGTCGCCTACCTACGAGCAGTACTTC.

CDR3 bases: TGTGCCAGCAGGTGGGGTTTCACCCTCCACTTT. Protein product: CASRWGFTLHF. The chain carries TRBV28 and TRBJ1-6; no reliable D call. V lost 6 bases, J lost 14 bases, and 11 bases lay in between. The CDR3 runs 11 residues. Germline loops: CDR1 MDHEN, CDR2 SYDVKM.

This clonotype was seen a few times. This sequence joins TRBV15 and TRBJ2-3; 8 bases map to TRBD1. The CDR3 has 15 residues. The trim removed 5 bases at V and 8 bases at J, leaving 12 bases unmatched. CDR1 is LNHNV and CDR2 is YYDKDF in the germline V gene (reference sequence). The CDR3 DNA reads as TGTGCCACCAGCTCAGAAGGACAGGGTCAGGTTACGCAGTATTTT. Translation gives CATSSEGQGQVTQYF.

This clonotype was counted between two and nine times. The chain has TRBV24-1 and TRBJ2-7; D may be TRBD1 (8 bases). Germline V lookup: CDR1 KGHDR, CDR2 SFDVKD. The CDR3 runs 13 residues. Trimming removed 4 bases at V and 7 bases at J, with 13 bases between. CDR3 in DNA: TGTGCCACCAGTGACGACAGGGGAGGGGAGCAGTACGTC. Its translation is CATSDDRGGEQYV.

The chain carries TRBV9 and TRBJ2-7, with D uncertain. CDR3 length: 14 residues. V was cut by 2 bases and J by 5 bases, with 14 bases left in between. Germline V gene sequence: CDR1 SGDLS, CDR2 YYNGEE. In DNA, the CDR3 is TGTGCCAGCAGCGTCGAACCCGCAGAGGACGAGCAGTACGTC. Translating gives CASSVEPAEDEQYV.

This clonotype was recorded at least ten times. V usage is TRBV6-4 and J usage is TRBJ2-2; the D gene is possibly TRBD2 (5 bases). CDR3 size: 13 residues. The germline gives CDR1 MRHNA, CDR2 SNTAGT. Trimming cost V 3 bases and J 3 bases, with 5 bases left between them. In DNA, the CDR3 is TGTGCCAGCAGTGAAGCGGACACCGGGGAGCTGTTTTTT. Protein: CASSEADTGELFF.

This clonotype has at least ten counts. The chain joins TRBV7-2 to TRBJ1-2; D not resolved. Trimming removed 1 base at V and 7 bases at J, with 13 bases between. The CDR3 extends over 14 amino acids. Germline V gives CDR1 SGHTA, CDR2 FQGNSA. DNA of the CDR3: TGTGCCAGCAGCTTAGAATCGGGGTATACTGGCTACACCTTC. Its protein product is CASSLESGYTGYTF.

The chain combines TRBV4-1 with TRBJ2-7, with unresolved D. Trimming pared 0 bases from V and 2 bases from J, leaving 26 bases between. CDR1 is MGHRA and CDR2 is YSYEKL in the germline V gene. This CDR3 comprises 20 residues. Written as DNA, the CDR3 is TGCGCCAGCAGCCAAGATCTTCGAATTCTTAGGGCAGGACCAACCTACGAGCAGTACTTC. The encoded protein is CASSQDLRILRAGPTYEQYF.

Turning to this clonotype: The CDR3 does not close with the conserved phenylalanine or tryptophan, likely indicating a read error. The CDR3, as DNA: TGCGCCAGCAGCGTGCTGGGGGCCAACGTCCTGACTTTA. Translated: CASSVLGANVLTL. The rearrangement joins TRBV5-1 to TRBJ2-6; D not certain. The CDR3 spans 13 residues. Germline loops: CDR1 SGHRS, CDR2 YFSETQ. V gave up 4 bases and J gave up 4 bases, with 6 bases separating them.

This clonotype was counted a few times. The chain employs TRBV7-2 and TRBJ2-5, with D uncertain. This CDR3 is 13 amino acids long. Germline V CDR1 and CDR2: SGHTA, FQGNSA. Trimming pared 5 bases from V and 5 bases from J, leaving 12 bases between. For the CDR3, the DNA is TGTGCCAGCAGCCAACAGTTTAGGGAGACCCAGTACTTC. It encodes CASSQQFRETQYF.

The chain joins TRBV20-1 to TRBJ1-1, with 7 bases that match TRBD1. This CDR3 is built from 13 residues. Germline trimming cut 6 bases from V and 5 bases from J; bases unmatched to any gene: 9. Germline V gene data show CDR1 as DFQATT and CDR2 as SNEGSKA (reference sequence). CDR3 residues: CSASKGAGTEAFF. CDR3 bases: TGCAGTGCCAGCAAGGGGGCGGGGACTGAAGCTTTCTTT.

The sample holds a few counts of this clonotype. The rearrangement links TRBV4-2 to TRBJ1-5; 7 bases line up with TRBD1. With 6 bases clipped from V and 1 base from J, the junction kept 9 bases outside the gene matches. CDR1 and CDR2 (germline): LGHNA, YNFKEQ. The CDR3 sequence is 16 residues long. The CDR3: CASSPNYRGSNQPQHF. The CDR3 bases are TGTGCCAGCAGTCCTAATTACAGGGGAAGCAATCAGCCCCAGCATTTT.